The 21 T cell receptor beta chains in this list originate from one sample, sequenced in a study of early T cells in non-severe SARS-CoV-2 infection (dated by TCRdb to the early 2020s). The library was built by means of 5' RACE. Data came from a NextSeq 500. In-frame beta chains were kept once TCRdb had trimmed the public reads at Q25 with fastp and called clones with MiXCR. For every CDR3 protein sequence, its rows merge into one entry that carries the most common genes and DNA. The sample table contains tens of thousands of distinct CDR3 sequences; only one count was recorded for about 6% of them. The top ten clonotypes cover 5% to 5.5% of the sample. Sequences were obtained from whole blood. The receptors shown here come from an adult who was a healthcare worker with PCR-confirmed SARS-CoV-2 infection or an uninfected control (not recorded which).

The chain has TRBV7-2 and TRBJ2-5; no definite D call. The CDR3 length is 16 residues. V lost 5 bases, J lost 1 base, and 17 bases lay in between. Germline CDR1 and CDR2: SGHTA and FQGNSA. The CDR3 region is CASSGNPRTGQETQYF. The CDR3 coding sequence is TGTGCCAGCAGCGGTAACCCTAGGACCGGCCAAGAGACCCAGTACTTC.

The chain carries TRBV20-1 and TRBJ2-2; 11 positions agree with TRBD2. The CDR3 runs 16 residues. Trimming at V came to 6 bases and at J to 7 bases, leaving 13 bases not matched to a gene. CDR1 DFQATT and CDR2 SNEGSKA come from the germline V gene (reference sequence). CDR3 region: CSATTFSGGALGELFF. CDR3 DNA sequence: TGCAGTGCCACCACATTTAGCGGGGGGGCCCTCGGGGAGCTGTTTTTT.

This clonotype came up many times. The CDR3 spells CASSFPGANVLTF. CDR3 DNA sequence: TGTGCCAGCAGCTTCCCTGGGGCCAACGTCCTGACTTTC. This chain links TRBV7-8 with TRBJ2-6; D is unclear. V gave up 3 bases and J gave up 2 bases, with 2 bases separating them. The CDR3 loop spans 13 amino acids. Germline V gene lookup returns CDR1 SGHVS and CDR2 FQNEAQ.

This clonotype was recorded at least ten times. V usage is TRBV29-1 and J usage is TRBJ2-7; possibly TRBD2 for D (5 bases). The V and J ends lost 4 bases and 4 bases respectively, with 8 bases between them. Germline assignment: CDR1 SQVTM and CDR2 ANQGSEA. The CDR3 contains 11 residues. The CDR3 DNA follows: TGCAGCGTTGGGTGGGAGTACGAGCAGTACTTC. Protein product: CSVGWEYEQYF.

This clonotype has a count of ten or more. This chain links TRBV15 with TRBJ2-7; 7 bases map to TRBD1. The CDR3 has 15 amino acids. CDR1 and CDR2 from the germline V gene are LNHNV and YYDKDF (reference sequence). V shed 1 base and J 4 bases; nucleotides not matched to a gene: 7. The CDR3: CATSRGTGGSYEQYF. In nucleotides, the CDR3 is TGTGCCACCAGCAGAGGGACAGGTGGTTCGTACGAGCAGTACTTC. The entire variable domain, with the rest obtained from reference TRBV15 and TRBJ2-7, is as follows: DAMVIQNPRYQVTQFGKPVTLSCSQTLNHNVMYWYQQKSSQAPKLLFHYYDKDFNNEADTPDNFQSRRPNTSFCFLDIRSPGLGDTAMYLCATSRGTGGSYEQYFGPGTRLTVT.

This clonotype occurred many times. The chain uses TRBV11-1 and TRBJ2-7; D is perhaps TRBD1 (5 bases). Germline CDR1 is SGHAT and CDR2 is FQDESV (reference sequence). The CDR3 is 13 amino acids. V lost 3 bases and J 4 bases, leaving 10 bases between the germline ends. CDR3 in DNA: TGTGCCAGCAGCTTGCCAGGGAATTACGAGCAGTACTTC. It is translated as CASSLPGNYEQYF. Using reference TRBV11-1 and TRBJ2-7 for the parts outside the CDR3, the full variable domain is EAEVAQSPRYKITEKSQAVAFWCDPISGHATLYWYRQILGQGPELLVQFQDESVVDDSQLPKDRFSAERLKGVDSTLKIQPAELGDSAMYLCASSLPGNYEQYFGPGTRLTVT.

This clonotype was recorded many times. This CDR3 reads CASSPGTIEQFF. The CDR3 DNA reads as TGTGCCAGCAGCCCGGGGACGATTGAGCAGTTCTTC. This chain joins TRBV12-3 or TRBV12-4 and TRBJ2-1, with D tentatively TRBD1 or TRBD2 (5 bases each). Trimming left V 6 bases short and J 9 bases short, with 12 bases between. This CDR3 is built from 12 residues.

This sequence joins TRBV12-3 or TRBV12-4 and TRBJ1-1; the D is unclear. Deletions cut 5 bases from V and 6 bases from J, with 13 bases between. This CDR3 region has 13 residues. The CDR3 sequence is CASSPYIRSEAFF. As DNA, the CDR3 is TGTGCCAGCAGTCCCTACATTCGCTCTGAAGCTTTCTTT.

This clonotype was observed a few times. The rearrangement links TRBV5-1 to TRBJ2-5; 8 positions agree with TRBD2. Germline CDR1 SGHRS, CDR2 YFSETQ. The J segment lost 2 bases and the V segment lost 4 bases, leaving 7 bases of the junction unmatched. The CDR3 is 15 amino acids. For the CDR3, the DNA is TGCGCCAGCAGCGCGGGGGGACCTCGACAAGAGACCCAGTACTTC. This translates into CASSAGGPRQETQYF.

This clonotype occurred many times. The chain carries TRBV18 and TRBJ2-2; a possible D gene is TRBD2 (6 bases). The CDR3 spans 15 residues. Trimming pared 3 bases from V and 3 bases from J, leaving 11 bases between. The germline CDR1 and CDR2 sequences are KGHSH and LQKENI. CDR3 in amino acids: CASSPRDSDTGELFF. In DNA form, the CDR3 reads TGTGCCAGCTCACCTCGGGACTCGGACACCGGGGAGCTGTTTTTT.

This clonotype was detected many times. This sequence joins TRBV24-1 and TRBJ2-3; D not certain. The CDR3 length is 12 residues. V was shortened by 4 bases and J by 2 bases, with 3 bases between the two germline ends. Germline CDR1 and CDR2: KGHDR and SFDVKD. In nucleotides, the CDR3 is TGTGCCACCAGTGAGCTCACAGATACGCAGTATTTT. Amino acid sequence: CATSELTDTQYF.

This clonotype was counted many times. The chain uses TRBV5-1 and TRBJ2-2; perhaps TRBD2 as D (5 bases). Germline CDR1 SGHRS, CDR2 YFSETQ. The V end lost 0 bases, the J end lost 3 bases, and 9 bases lay between the germline ends. This CDR3 contains 15 residues. CDR3 DNA sequence: TGCGCCAGCAGCTTGGCGGGGTTGGACACCGGGGAGCTGTTTTTT. As protein: CASSLAGLDTGELFF.

In this sample, this clonotype turned up many times. This chain connects TRBV4-2 to TRBJ1-2, with D hard to call. Trimming removed 0 bases at V and 4 bases at J, with 6 bases between. The length of the CDR3 is 13 residues. The germline V gene encodes CDR1 LGHNA and CDR2 YNFKEQ. This chain's CDR3 is CASSQEPPYGYTF. DNA of the CDR3: TGTGCCAGCAGCCAAGAACCACCCTATGGCTACACCTTC.

This chain links TRBV28 with TRBJ1-1; D is possibly TRBD1 (5 bases). There are 13 residues in the CDR3. The V end was cut by 5 bases, the J end by 1 base, with 8 bases between. The germline CDR1 and CDR2 sequences are MDHEN and SYDVKM. The CDR3, as DNA: TGTGCCAGCAGTGTAACAGGGAACACTGAAGCTTTCTTT. Its protein product is CASSVTGNTEAFF.

This clonotype showed up just a few times. The chain links TRBV7-6 to TRBJ2-1; 8 nucleotides agree with TRBD1. Germline loops: CDR1 SGHVS, CDR2 FNYEAQ. There are 14 residues in the CDR3. Trimming removed 5 bases from V and 9 bases from J; junction bases left unmatched: 9. The CDR3 spells CASSNRDRRSEQFF. DNA for the CDR3: TGTGCCAGCAGCAACCGGGACAGGCGGAGTGAGCAGTTCTTC.

In this sample, this clonotype turned up many times. The chain has TRBV2 and TRBJ2-2; no clear D gene. V was shortened by 5 bases and J by 1 base, with 8 bases between the two germline ends. Germline lookup yields CDR1 SNHLY and CDR2 FYNNEI. The length of the CDR3 is 14 residues. The CDR3 here is CASSIKKNTGELFF. The CDR3 DNA reads TGTGCCAGCAGTATCAAGAAGAACACCGGGGAGCTGTTTTTT.

This clonotype has ten or more counts. This chain joins TRBV6-2 or TRBV6-3 and TRBJ2-2, with D possibly being TRBD1 (5 bases). The CDR3 loop spans 16 amino acids. The germline V gene encodes CDR1 MNHEY and CDR2 SVGEGT. Trimming removed 4 bases at V and 11 bases at J, with 23 bases between. This CDR3 reads CASSSNSRVGREELFF. The CDR3 coding sequence is TGTGCCAGCAGTTCCAATTCAAGGGTCGGCAGGGAAGAGCTGTTTTTT.

This clonotype was seen ten or more times. The chain carries TRBV7-2 and TRBJ2-2, with 9 bases identical to TRBD1. J lost 5 bases, V lost 5 bases, and 6 bases had no gene match. Germline CDR1 SGHTA, CDR2 FQGNSA. The CDR3 loop spans 15 amino acids. The CDR3 region has the DNA TGTGCCAGCAGCGTAAACAGGGGGCGGACCGGGGAGCTGTTTTTT. As protein: CASSVNRGRTGELFF.

This clonotype was counted ten times or more. J is TRBJ2-2 and V is TRBV12-3 or TRBV12-4; no reliable D call. The V gene lost 5 bases and the J gene lost 4 bases, with 2 bases spanning the gap. The CDR3 runs to 11 residues. The CDR3 nucleotides are TGTGCCAGCAGTGTCACCGGGGAGCTGTTTTTT. This encodes CASSVTGELFF.

This clonotype was found once. Possible read error: a much larger clone is one base away. This chain links TRBV7-9 with TRBJ1-6; D might be TRBD1 (6 bases). Per germline, CDR1 SEHNR and CDR2 FQNEAQ (reference sequence). The CDR3 totals 17 residues. The CDR3 DNA is TGTGCCGGCAGCTTAGAAGAGGACCGGGACAACGAAGCACCCCTCCACTTT. Translating it yields CAGSLEEDRDNEAPLHF.

This clonotype has at least ten counts. This chain links TRBV19 with TRBJ2-1; D might be TRBD1 (6 bases). Germline CDR1 LNHDA, CDR2 SQIVND (reference sequence). V was clipped by 0 bases and J by 8 bases, with 17 bases between them. The CDR3 length is 16 residues. CDR3 coding DNA: TGTGCCAGTAGTATAGATCGAGGGACACCAGTCGATGAGCAGTTCTTC. This sequence encodes CASSIDRGTPVDEQFF.